This TCR beta chain emerged from a study of T cell repertoires in ileal Crohn's disease. Study-wide results and limits: All patients with clonality above 26.8% had endoscopic recurrence.

The CDR3 is 15 amino acids. Trimming stripped 1 base from V and 0 bases from J, with 10 bases between. Germline V CDR1 and CDR2: MGHRA, YSYEKL. Here immunoSEQ multiplex PCR was the method, and the copy in TCRdb shows in-frame clones only, minus some. In the table there are more than 2,000 clones, 55% to 65% of which are singletons. The time point is: neoterminal ileum biopsy at postoperative endoscopy, about 6 months after surgery. About this clone: Its antigen is currently unknown.

The chain recombines TRBV4-1 with TRBJ2-7; the D is unclear. Material: ileal tissue. The TCR was taken from an adult with Crohn's disease. CDR3 nucleotides: TGCGCCAGCAGCCAAGCAGCTGGGCGCTCCTACGAGCAGTACTTC. Amino acid sequence: CASSQAAGRSYEQYF.